Shown below are 18 T cell receptor beta chains from a single sample sequenced in a study of blood T cell repertoires in COVID-19. The repertoire was sequenced with immunoSEQ multiplex PCR; TCRdb's copy has only in-frame clones and lacks some. This table holds over 300,000 clones, approximately 83% found once. Sequencing was performed on PBMCs or T cells enriched from blood (not recorded which). The receptors stem from a man aged 25 to 45 who had recovered from COVID-19.

The chain combines TRBV12-2 with TRBJ2-7; the listed D gene, TRBD2, was not tested against the DNA. TRBV12-2 is a pseudogene locus. This CDR3 is 15 amino acids long. The CDR3 spells CACILGLAGTYEQYF. For the CDR3, the DNA is TGTGCCTGTATCCTGGGACTAGCGGGGACCTACGAGCAGTACTTC.

This clone came up once. The genes are TRBV21-1 and TRBJ1-2; the DNA was not used to check the table's D call, TRBD1. TRBV21-1 is assigned pseudogene status. This CDR3 contains 17 residues. The CDR3 DNA sequence: TGTGCCAGCAGCAAAGAGGCAGGGGGATATTGGCACTATGGCTACACCTTC. Protein sequence: CASSKEAGGYWHYGYTF.

This chain connects TRBV4-2 to TRBJ1-6, with D uncertain. V lost 4 bases to trimming and J lost 5 bases, with 12 bases between them. Germline V gene sequence: CDR1 LGHNA, CDR2 YNFKEQ. The CDR3 has 15 amino acids. In DNA form, the CDR3 reads TGTGCCAGCAGCCGAGCGACGGCGGATAATTCACCCCTCCACTTT. Protein product: CASSRATADNSPLHF.

The chain joins TRBV5-1 to TRBJ2-3; the match to TRBD2 covers 11 bases. Looked up from germline, CDR1 is SGHRS and CDR2 is YFSETQ. V shed 4 bases and J 0 bases; nucleotides not matched to a gene: 7. The CDR3 runs to 17 residues. The CDR3 DNA follows: TGCGCCAGCAGCCCAGGGGCTAGCGGGGGGAGCACAGATACGCAGTATTTT. It is translated as CASSPGASGGSTDTQYF. Drawing the rest from reference TRBV5-1 and TRBJ2-3, the complete variable domain is KAGVTQTPRYLIKTRGQQVTLSCSPISGHRSVSWYQQTPGQGLQFLFEYFSETQRNKGNFPGRFSGRQFSNSRSEMNVSTLELGDSALYLCASSPGASGGSTDTQYFGPGTRLTVL.

The chain has TRBV5-1 and TRBJ2-7; D perhaps matches TRBD1 (6 bases). This CDR3 comprises 14 residues. The germline V and J ends were trimmed by 5 bases and 4 bases, with 16 bases remaining between them. Germline-derived CDR1 and CDR2 are SGHRS and YFSETQ. DNA of the CDR3: TGCGCCAGCAGTTTTCAAAACAGGGAATACGAGCAGTACTTC. This sequence encodes CASSFQNREYEQYF.

V is TRBV5-1 and J is TRBJ2-7; 10 nucleotides line up with TRBD1. J lost 0 bases, V lost 4 bases, and 4 bases had no gene match. Germline CDR1 reads SGHRS; CDR2 reads YFSETQ. The CDR3 totals 15 residues. The CDR3 is CASSPRQGASYEQYF. As DNA, the CDR3 is TGCGCCAGCAGCCCGCGACAGGGGGCCTCCTACGAGCAGTACTTC.

The V gene is TRBV19, the J gene TRBJ1-2; 7 positions match TRBD1. The junction had 9 bases not matched to a gene; V was cut back by 5 bases and J by 6 bases. This CDR3 comprises 14 residues. Germline CDR1 reads LNHDA; CDR2 reads SQIVND (reference sequence). CDR3 sequence reads: CASSPTGARNGYTF. The CDR3 DNA follows: TGTGCCAGTAGTCCAACAGGGGCGAGGAATGGCTACACCTTC.

This chain links TRBV11-2 with TRBJ1-1, with TRBD1 matching 10 bases. Germline CDR1 is SGHAT and CDR2 is FQNNGV. The CDR3 has 15 residues. J was trimmed by 8 bases and V by 3 bases; bases with no gene match: 9. CDR3 sequence reads: CASSFGFDRGREAFF. The CDR3 DNA reads TGTGCCAGCAGCTTTGGGTTCGACAGGGGGCGGGAAGCTTTCTTT.

In its sample, this clone was seen a few times. The chain joins TRBV7-3 to TRBJ2-3; D might be TRBD1 (5 bases). V gave up 5 bases and J gave up 6 bases, with 12 bases separating them. The CDR3 contains 13 residues. In germline, CDR1 is SGHTA, CDR2 FQGTGA. CDR3 loop: CASSIKGADTQYF. The CDR3 coding sequence is TGTGCCAGCAGCATTAAAGGGGCCGATACGCAGTATTTT.

This clone was detected once. The CDR3 sequence: CASSLGDAYGYTF. CDR3 bases: TGTGCCAGCAGCCTAGGGGATGCCTATGGCTACACCTTC. The V call is TRBV6-5, the J call TRBJ1-2; perhaps TRBD1 as D (5 bases). Germline CDR1 MNHEY, CDR2 SVGAGI. Trimming left V 6 bases short and J 4 bases short, with 12 bases between. The CDR3 has 13 amino acids.

V is TRBV2 and J is TRBJ1-2, with 8 nucleotides matching TRBD1. The CDR3 is 15 residues long. Germline CDR1 SNHLY, CDR2 FYNNEI. V was clipped by 7 bases and J by 5 bases; unmatched bases: 12. This CDR3 is CASTGQGFELYGYTF. CDR3 DNA: TGTGCCAGCACCGGACAGGGTTTCGAATTATATGGCTACACCTTC. Full variable domain (outside the CDR3, taken from reference TRBV2 and TRBJ1-2): EPEVTQTPSHQVTQMGQEVILRCVPISNHLYFYWYRQILGQKVEFLVSFYNNEISEKSEIFDDQFSVERPDGSNFTLKIRSTKLEDSAMYFCASTGQGFELYGYTFGSGTRLTVV.

The table lists this clone with a count of one. V usage is TRBV3-1 (or the pseudogene TRBV3-2) and J usage is TRBJ1-3, with a tentative D call TRBD1 (6 bases). The CDR3 spans 16 residues. The V gene's germline CDR1 is LGHDT and CDR2 YNNKEL (reference sequence). With 4 bases removed from V and 0 bases from J, the gap between germline ends came to 13 bases. The CDR3 reads CASSLMDSYSGNTIYF. DNA for the CDR3: TGTGCCAGCAGCCTCATGGACAGTTACTCTGGAAACACCATATATTTT.

V and J are TRBV2 and TRBJ1-2, with 9 bases aligning to TRBD1. The CDR3 covers 11 residues. The J segment lost 13 bases and the V segment lost 8 bases, leaving 8 bases of the junction unmatched. In germline, CDR1 is SNHLY, CDR2 FYNNEI. The CDR3 is CASGLEDRGTF. CDR3 nucleotide sequence: TGTGCCAGCGGGTTGGAGGACAGGGGCACCTTC.

The chain joins TRBV18 to TRBJ1-6; 9 bases are a match to TRBD1. The CDR3 loop spans 15 amino acids. Trimming took 3 bases from V and 9 from J; bases not matched to a gene: 6. Germline CDR1 and CDR2: KGHSH and LQKENI. CDR3 sequence: CASSPSGTGISPLHF. CDR3 nucleotide sequence: TGTGCCAGCTCACCGTCCGGGACAGGGATTTCACCCCTCCACTTT.

This clone was counted a few times. The V gene is TRBV6-5, the J gene TRBJ2-3, with D unresolved. This CDR3 contains 13 residues. Germline V gene lookup returns CDR1 MNHEY and CDR2 SVGAGI. V was shortened by 7 bases and J by 4 bases, with 12 bases between the two germline ends. This CDR3 is CASTAFDSDTQYF. The CDR3 DNA reads as TGTGCCAGCACCGCATTTGACTCAGATACGCAGTATTTT.

This rearrangement joins TRBV19 to TRBJ1-2, with a tentative D call TRBD1 (6 bases). The CDR3 length is 15 residues. V lost 1 base and J lost 4, with 13 bases in between. Germline V gives CDR1 LNHDA, CDR2 SQIVND (reference sequence). CDR3: CASSIVPGASYGYTF. Written as DNA, the CDR3 is TGTGCCAGTAGTATAGTCCCAGGGGCTAGCTATGGCTACACCTTC.

The sample holds a few counts of this clone. The chain combines TRBV5-1 with TRBJ1-1; the D is unclear. CDR3 size: 15 residues. CDR1 and CDR2 from the germline V gene are SGHRS and YFSETQ. V lost 0 bases and J 3 bases, leaving 12 bases between the germline ends. CDR3 residues: CASSLAGTPDTEAFF. In DNA, the CDR3 is TGCGCCAGCAGCTTGGCGGGTACCCCGGACACTGAAGCTTTCTTT.

The rearrangement joins TRBV7-9 to TRBJ1-2; D gene ambiguous. Looked up from germline, CDR1 is SEHNR and CDR2 is FQNEAQ (reference sequence). Trimming took 3 bases from V and 4 from J, leaving 9 bases between them. This CDR3 is 13 amino acids long. The CDR3 DNA follows: TGTGCCAGCAGCTTGACTGGCTTCTATGGCTACACCTTC. It specifies CASSLTGFYGYTF. The variable domain in full, with the rest retrieved from reference TRBV7-9 and TRBJ1-2, is DTGVSQNPRHKITKRGQNVTFRCDPISEHNRLYWYRQTLGQGPEFLTYFQNEAQLEKSRLLSDRFSAERPKGSFSTLEIQRTEQGDSAMYLCASSLTGFYGYTFGSGTRLTVV.